This T cell receptor beta chain originates from a study of CD8+ T cells in alopecia areata. Trimming took 3 bases from V and 4 from J, leaving 7 bases between them. This CDR3 has 13 amino acids. Germline V gene data show CDR1 as MNHEY and CDR2 as SMNVEV (reference sequence). Isolated RNA was reverse transcribed into cDNA used as the sequencing template. Produced via immunoSEQ multiplex PCR; TCRdb's table is partial and in-frame only. The table has about 76,000 clones, around 65% seen once. With respect to this clone: Antigen specificity is unknown. The same CDR3 is also encoded by other DNA sequences in this sample.

Study-wide findings and caveats: The study found that many expanded lesional clones persisted in scalp and blood during tofacitinib.

Treatment of the sample: oral pan-JAK inhibitor, 5-10 mg twice daily. The receptor was isolated from a human donor with alopecia areata. The rearrangement joins TRBV27 to TRBJ1-5; D remains unclear. This material consisted of CD8+ T cells sorted from blood, taken at week 24, from a patient treated with tofacitinib. CDR3 protein: CASSFGGNQPQHF. The CDR3 coding sequence is TGTGCCAGCAGTTTCGGAGGGAATCAGCCCCAGCATTTT.